These T cell receptor beta chains were read from a single sample in a study of CD8 T cells in ankylosing spondylitis. TCRdb re-analysed the 5' RACE reads in MiXCR, keeping a single row per CDR3 protein. The sample includes roughly 90,000 distinct CDR3 sequences, just under 9% of them seen just once. Sequenced input: blood, either unsorted or a sorted T cell fraction (not recorded which). The receptors shown here come from a male donor with ankylosing spondylitis. Each CDR3 is given with its conserved first and last residue. A D gene is named only where the DNA matches it firmly. Part of the rows lack a size; the others show once, few, many or a class for expanded clones.

>TRBD2|TRBJ2-1|15|TRBV27|-
TGTGCCAGCAGTCCTCCAGGACTAGCGAACAATGAGCAGTTCTTC
CASSPPGLANNEQFF
>-|TRBJ1-2|14|TRBV7-8|many
TGTGCCAGCAGCCATGACCCTACTAACTATGGCTACACCTTC
CASSHDPTNYGYTF
>-|TRBJ2-1|16|TRBV5-1|many
TGCGCCAGCAGCTTGGCGGACAGACCCAGCTACAATGAGCAGTTCTTC
CASSLADRPSYNEQFF
>TRBD1|TRBJ1-2|14|TRBV7-9|many
TGTGCCAGCAGCTTACCTCTAGACAGGGGGAGCTACACCTTC
CASSLPLDRGSYTF
>-|TRBJ2-2|16|TRBV20-1|many
TGCAGTGCTACCGTGTTGGGCGGGATGAACACCGGGGAGCTGTTTTTT
CSATVLGGMNTGELFF
>-|TRBJ2-6|14|TRBV7-9|many
TGTGCCAGCAGCCCCGTGTTGGGGGCCAACGTCCTGACTTTC
CASSPVLGANVLTF
>-|TRBJ2-7|15|TRBV20-1|-
TGCAGTGCTAGCCCGAAGGGGCCCCGGGGCTACGAGCAGTACTTC
CSASPKGPRGYEQYF
>-|TRBJ2-1|13|TRBV6-2/TRBV6-3|few
TGTGCCAGCAGTTACACCTTTTACAATGAGCAGTTCTTC
CASSYTFYNEQFF
>-|TRBJ2-1|13|TRBV15|few
TGTGCCACCAGCAGGGGATCCTACAATGAGCAGTTCTTC
CATSRGSYNEQFF
>-|TRBJ1-1|15|TRBV20-1|few
TGCAGTGCTAGAAACTCAACGTGGGTCCACACTGAAGCTTTCTTT
CSARNSTWVHTEAFF
>-|TRBJ2-5|12|TRBV29-1|-
TGCAGCGTCCCCGTGAGTCAAGAGACCCAGTACTTC
CSVPVSQETQYF
>-|TRBJ2-3|14|TRBV7-9|many
TGTGCCAGCAGCTCGGGACATAAAACAGATACGCAGTATTTT
CASSSGHKTDTQYF
>-|TRBJ1-1|14|TRBV7-9|-
TGTGCCAGCAGCTTATCAGAAGGTGTCGCTGAAGCTTTCTTT
CASSLSEGVAEAFF
>-|TRBJ2-1|16|TRBV5-1|few
TGCGCCAGCAGCTCGGCCGGATCCACCCCCTACAATGAGCAGTTCTTC
CASSSAGSTPYNEQFF
>TRBD1|TRBJ1-1|14|TRBV6-1|few
TGTGCCAGCAGCCGGACAGGCGAGGACACTGAAGCTTTCTTT
CASSRTGEDTEAFF
>TRBD1|TRBJ1-1|15|TRBV7-6|many
TGTGCCAGCAGCCCATTGACAGGGAGCGTCACTGAAGCTTTCTTT
CASSPLTGSVTEAFF
>TRBD2|TRBJ2-2|15|TRBV14|many
TGTGCCAGCGCTACTAGCGGGACATACACCGGGGAGCTGTTTTTT
CASATSGTYTGELFF
>-|TRBJ1-1|15|TRBV15|-
TGTGCCACCAGCAGAGAAGGGCTCATGAACACTGAAGCTTTCTTT
CATSREGLMNTEAFF
>TRBD1|TRBJ1-5|14|TRBV24-1|few
TGTGCCACCAGTGACACAGGGGGGTATCAGCCCCAGCATTTT
CATSDTGGYQPQHF
>-|TRBJ2-3|11|TRBV29-1|many
TGCAGCGTTGTCGCCCCAGATACGCAGTATTTT
CSVVAPDTQYF
>-|TRBJ1-3|12|TRBV27|few
TGTGCCAGCAGTTCCTTCAATACCCCCATATATTTT
CASSSFNTPIYF
>TRBD1|TRBJ2-3|19|TRBV14|many
TGTGCCAGCAGCCAAGAAAGGACTCCGAGACAGGGGGCCGCAGATACGCAGTATTTT
CASSQERTPRQGAADTQYF
>-|TRBJ2-1|16|TRBV21-1|-
TGTGCCAGCAGCAAATCCCCCCCGCTAGCCTACAATGAGCAGTTCTTC
CASSKSPPLAYNEQFF
>-|TRBJ2-7|14|TRBV7-9|-
TGTGCCAGCAGCTTACGGACCGGAGGCTACGAGCAGTACTTC
CASSLRTGGYEQYF
>TRBD2|TRBJ2-1|12|TRBV7-6|-
TGTGCCAGCAGCTTAGCGGGAGGGGATCAGTTCTTC
CASSLAGGDQFF
>-|TRBJ1-2|12|TRBV7-9|many
TGTGCCAGCAGCTTTGACCCCTATGGCTACACCTTC
CASSFDPYGYTF
>-|TRBJ2-7|16|TRBV7-8|many
TGTGCCAGCAGCTTGGGGGACACAGGGAGACCCTACGAGCAGTACTTC
CASSLGDTGRPYEQYF
>TRBD1|TRBJ1-3|16|TRBV27|-
TGTGCCAGCAGCCCAGGGGGCGGGACAGGTGGAAACACCATATATTTT
CASSPGGGTGGNTIYF
>-|TRBJ2-1|14|TRBV11-3|many
TGTGCCAGCAGCTTAGTTCCGACGGGAAATGAGCAGTTCTTC
CASSLVPTGNEQFF
>-|TRBJ2-1|15|TRBV27|many
TGTGCCAGCACCAGAGACAGGAGCTCCTACAATGAGCAGTTCTTC
CASTRDRSSYNEQFF
>TRBD2|TRBJ2-3|16|TRBV14|-
TGTGCCAGCAGCCACCCCGGACTAGGCGGCACAGATACGCAGTATTTT
CASSHPGLGGTDTQYF
>TRBD2|TRBJ2-1|16|TRBV6-5|few
TGTGCCAGCAGTTCAACTAGCGGGAGGCCCTACAATGAGCAGTTCTTC
CASSSTSGRPYNEQFF
>TRBD2|TRBJ2-1|15|TRBV7-2|-
TGTGCCAGCAGCGAACGGACTAGACCTTACAATGAGCAGTTCTTC
CASSERTRPYNEQFF
>-|TRBJ2-3|15|TRBV14|-
TGTGCCAGCAGCCTCCCTGGGCAGGGCACAGATACGCAGTATTTT
CASSLPGQGTDTQYF
>TRBD2|TRBJ2-7|13|TRBV5-1|many
TGCGCCAGCAGCTTAGCGGGGGTCTACGAGCAGTACTTC
CASSLAGVYEQYF
>-|TRBJ2-5|16|TRBV18|-
TGTGCCAGCTCACCGGTAGGGCTGACTTCCCAAGAGACCCAGTACTTC
CASSPVGLTSQETQYF